Listed here are 22 T cell receptor beta chains from one sample, sequenced in a study of regulatory and conventional T cells in RAG deficiency. Genomic DNA came from blood conventional CD4+ T cells gated CD25-low CD127-high. The data were produced by immunoSEQ multiplex PCR, yet TCRdb's version contains in-frame clones alone and is incomplete. This table has about 10,000 clones, over 85% appearing once. Sequences were obtained from CD4+ effector T cells sorted from blood. All receptors derive from a human donor with RAG deficiency presenting as severe combined immunodeficiency.

The genes are TRBV19 and TRBJ2-5, with a tentative D call TRBD1 (6 bases). This CDR3 contains 13 residues. V lost 8 bases to trimming and J lost 4 bases, with 14 bases between them. Germline V gene sequence: CDR1 LNHDA, CDR2 SQIVND (reference sequence). CDR3 sequence reads: CASHQGTLETQYF. DNA of the CDR3: TGTGCCAGTCATCAGGGGACGTTAGAGACCCAGTACTTC.

CDR3 loop: CASTPGVWTGELFF. CDR3 nucleotides: TGCGCCAGCACCCCGGGCGTGTGGACCGGGGAGCTGTTTTTT. The chain links TRBV5-1 to TRBJ2-2; D is unresolved. Germline CDR1 and CDR2: SGHRS and YFSETQ. Trimming left V 6 bases short and J 5 bases short, with 14 bases between. CDR3 size: 14 residues.

This clone was found a few times. The chain recombines TRBV4-1 with TRBJ1-1; the D gene is possibly TRBD1 (6 bases). Germline V gene data show CDR1 as MGHRA and CDR2 as YSYEKL. The length of the CDR3 is 16 residues. With 1 base removed from V and 1 base from J, the gap between germline ends came to 13 bases. The CDR3 here is CASSQVQPGQNTEAFF. The CDR3 DNA reads as TGCGCCAGCAGCCAAGTTCAACCGGGACAGAACACTGAAGCTTTCTTT.

The V gene is TRBV20-1, the J gene TRBJ1-1; D ambiguous. Trimming left V 3 bases short and J 6 bases short, with 5 bases between. The CDR3 is made up of 10 amino acids. Germline V gene data show CDR1 as DFQATT and CDR2 as SNEGSKA (reference sequence). DNA for the CDR3: TGCAGTGCTAGGGTCGCTGAAGCTTTCTTT. Amino acid sequence: CSARVAEAFF.

The rearrangement uses TRBV5-1 and TRBJ2-7; TRBD2 matches 10 bases. CDR3 length: 15 amino acids. Germline lookup yields CDR1 SGHRS and CDR2 YFSETQ. V shed 4 bases, J shed 0 bases, and the junction held 4 bases outside the gene matches. The CDR3 nucleotides are TGCGCCAGCAGCCCGGGACTAGCGCTCTCCTACGAGCAGTACTTC. It encodes CASSPGLALSYEQYF.

The rearrangement links TRBV7-2 to TRBJ2-3; D is unclear. Trimming stripped 0 bases from V and 4 bases from J, with 5 bases between. CDR3 length: 13 residues. Germline CDR1 reads SGHTA; CDR2 reads FQGNSA. This chain's CDR3 is CASSLATPDTQYF. The CDR3, as DNA: TGTGCCAGCAGCTTAGCGACCCCAGATACGCAGTATTTT. Based on the CDR3 plus reference TRBV7-2 and TRBJ2-3, the full variable domain is GAGVSQSPSNKVTEKGKDVELRCDPISGHTALYWYRQSLGQGLEFLIYFQGNSAPDKSGLPSDRFSAERTGGSVSTLTIQRTQQEDSAVYLCASSLATPDTQYFGPGTRLTVL.

The chain carries TRBV4-1 and TRBJ2-2; D remains ambiguous. In germline, CDR1 is MGHRA, CDR2 YSYEKL. V was cut by 1 base and J by 1 base, with 7 bases left in between. The CDR3 consists of 15 residues. CDR3 protein: CASSQGRWNTGELFF. The DNA for the CDR3 is TGCGCCAGCAGCCAAGGCCGGTGGAACACCGGGGAGCTGTTTTTT.

The chain recombines TRBV19 with TRBJ2-7; perhaps D is TRBD1 or TRBD2 (5 bases each). The V gene's germline CDR1 is LNHDA and CDR2 SQIVND (reference sequence). The CDR3 length is 16 residues. Trimming removed 6 bases at V and 0 bases at J, with 18 bases between. CDR3 residues: CASSRPGTPSSYEQYF. The CDR3 region has the DNA TGTGCCAGTAGCCGTCCCGGGACGCCGAGCTCCTACGAGCAGTACTTC.

V and J are TRBV18 and TRBJ2-5; 7 nucleotides match TRBD1. The V gene's germline CDR1 is KGHSH and CDR2 LQKENI. CDR3 length equals 14 residues. Losses at the gene ends were 6 bases for V and 6 bases for J; bases not matched to a gene: 10. The CDR3 loop reads CASSRNDRVKTQYF. The CDR3 DNA is TGTGCCAGCTCTCGAAATGACAGGGTTAAGACCCAGTACTTC.

The gene calls are TRBV25-1 and TRBJ2-5; the D gene is possibly TRBD1 (6 bases). V was shortened by 1 base and J by 5 bases, with 11 bases between the two germline ends. The germline V gene encodes CDR1 MGHDK and CDR2 SYGVNS. The CDR3 contains 14 residues. CDR3 DNA sequence: TGTGCCAGCAGTGAATTGTGGGGGCCCGAGACCCAGTACTTC. It encodes CASSELWGPETQYF.

The chain recombines TRBV28 with TRBJ1-3; 7 bases are shared with TRBD1. V lost 9 bases to trimming and J lost 0 bases; unmatched junction nucleotides: 11. The CDR3 extends over 16 amino acids. Germline lookup yields CDR1 MDHEN and CDR2 SYDVKM. As DNA, the CDR3 is TGTGCCAGTAAAACAGGGGTCCAGAGCTCTGGAAACACCATATATTTT. This encodes CASKTGVQSSGNTIYF.

The V and J genes are TRBV15 and TRBJ1-2; D is uncertain. Per germline, CDR1 LNHNV and CDR2 YYDKDF (reference sequence). The ends were cut back, 0 bases at V and 6 bases at J, with 11 bases in the middle. CDR3 size: 14 residues. CDR3 bases: TGTGCCACCAGCAGAGACACCGAGGGAGATGGCTACACCTTC. Protein sequence: CATSRDTEGDGYTF.

The chain has TRBV7-8 and TRBJ2-5; D is tentatively TRBD1 or TRBD2 (5 bases each). This CDR3 has 14 amino acids. Germline CDR1 SGHVS, CDR2 FQNEAQ. Trimming pared 1 base from V and 4 bases from J, leaving 10 bases between. Here the CDR3 reads CASSLGGRGETQYF. The CDR3 DNA sequence: TGTGCCAGCAGCTTAGGGGGCCGGGGAGAGACCCAGTACTTC.

This chain links TRBV5-1 with TRBJ2-3; tentative D call: TRBD1 (5 bases). The V end was cut by 0 bases, the J end by 2 bases, with 10 bases between. This CDR3 spans 15 amino acids. Germline-derived CDR1 and CDR2 are SGHRS and YFSETQ. The CDR3 loop is CASSLAQGFTDTQYF. CDR3 DNA: TGCGCCAGCAGCTTGGCGCAGGGATTCACAGATACGCAGTATTTT. Supplemented by reference TRBV5-1 and TRBJ2-3, the full variable domain reads KAGVTQTPRYLIKTRGQQVTLSCSPISGHRSVSWYQQTPGQGLQFLFEYFSETQRNKGNFPGRFSGRQFSNSRSEMNVSTLELGDSALYLCASSLAQGFTDTQYFGPGTRLTVL.

The chain is built from TRBV11-2 and TRBJ2-1; the D gene could be TRBD1 or TRBD2 (5 bases each). V shed 0 bases and J shed 9 bases, with 9 bases lying between them. This CDR3 contains 13 residues. In germline, CDR1 is SGHAT, CDR2 FQNNGV. The CDR3 sequence: CASSLDGGAEQFF. The CDR3 DNA sequence: TGTGCCAGCAGCTTAGATGGGGGAGCTGAGCAGTTCTTC.

This clone showed up just once. The chain combines TRBV19 with TRBJ2-1, with 9 bases matching TRBD1. The V segment lost 4 bases and the J segment 3 bases; nucleotides outside the gene matches: 1. Germline-derived CDR1 and CDR2 are LNHDA and SQIVND (reference sequence). This CDR3 is 14 amino acids long. This CDR3 is CASSTDRGYNEQFF. The CDR3 DNA sequence: TGTGCCAGTAGTACGGACAGGGGCTACAATGAGCAGTTCTTC.

This chain uses TRBV7-2 with TRBJ2-7; possibly TRBD1 for D (5 bases). CDR1 is SGHTA, CDR2 FQGNSA, per germline. This CDR3 comprises 12 residues. The germline V and J ends were trimmed by 8 bases and 0 bases, with 8 bases remaining between them. The CDR3 spells CASGDSSYEQYF. CDR3 sequence (DNA): TGTGCCAGCGGCGACAGCTCCTACGAGCAGTACTTC. Full variable domain (remainder filled in from reference TRBV7-2 and TRBJ2-7): GAGVSQSPSNKVTEKGKDVELRCDPISGHTALYWYRQSLGQGLEFLIYFQGNSAPDKSGLPSDRFSAERTGGSVSTLTIQRTQQEDSAVYLCASGDSSYEQYFGPGTRLTVT.

The chain joins TRBV5-1 to TRBJ2-5, with 12 bases fitting TRBD2. CDR1 and CDR2 (germline): SGHRS, YFSETQ. This CDR3 spans 15 amino acids. After removal of 5 bases from V and 4 bases from J, the junction contained 6 bases not matched to a gene. The CDR3 coding sequence is TGCGCCAGCAGGTTCCCGGGACTAGCGGGAGAGACCCAGTACTTC. Protein product: CASRFPGLAGETQYF.

This clone was counted between two and nine times. This chain connects TRBV7-3 to TRBJ2-7; TRBD1 might be the D (6 bases). V lost 0 bases and J 3 bases, leaving 6 bases between the germline ends. Germline-derived CDR1 and CDR2 are SGHTA and FQGTGA. The CDR3 is made up of 13 amino acids. The CDR3 DNA is TGTGCCAGCAGCTTAACAGGGGGCTACGAGCAGTACTTC. It codes for CASSLTGGYEQYF. The complete variable domain, with remaining parts taken from reference TRBV7-3 and TRBJ2-7, reads GAGVSQTPSNKVTEKGKYVELRCDPISGHTALYWYRQSLGQGPEFLIYFQGTGAADDSGLPNDRFFAVRPEGSVSTLKIQRTERGDSAVYLCASSLTGGYEQYFGPGTRLTVT.

The chain combines TRBV6-1 with TRBJ2-7; D gene uncertain. The CDR3 spans 12 residues. V lost 1 base and J 3 bases, leaving 4 bases between the germline ends. Germline V gene lookup returns CDR1 MNHNS and CDR2 SASEGT. For the CDR3, the DNA is TGTGCCAGCAGTGAAGTCCACTACGAGCAGTACTTC. Its translation: CASSEVHYEQYF.

The J gene is TRBJ2-3, the V gene TRBV9; 9 nucleotides align to TRBD1. The CDR3 is 14 amino acids. Germline CDR1 reads SGDLS; CDR2 reads YYNGEE. The J segment lost 1 base and the V segment lost 4 bases, leaving 1 base of the junction unmatched. CDR3 sequence reads: CASSRDRGTDTQYF. The DNA of the CDR3 is TGTGCCAGCAGCCGGGACAGGGGCACAGATACGCAGTATTTT. Filled out from reference TRBV9 and TRBJ2-3, the complete variable domain reads DSGVTQTPKHLITATGQRVTLRCSPRSGDLSVYWYQQSLDQGLQFLIQYYNGEERAKGNILERFSAQQFPDLHSELNLSSLELGDSALYFCASSRDRGTDTQYFGPGTRLTVL.

The genes are TRBV12-5 and TRBJ2-5; D is ambiguous. Looked up from germline, CDR1 is LGHNT and CDR2 is FRNRAP. V dropped 2 bases and J dropped 5 bases, with 3 bases sitting between them. CDR3 length equals 11 residues. CDR3 region: CASGLKETQYF. The CDR3 coding sequence is TGTGCTAGTGGTTTGAAGGAGACCCAGTACTTC.